Reported below is one T cell receptor beta chain. Measured with immunoSEQ multiplex PCR; TCRdb has only the in-frame clones, and not every one. This table has 2,800 or so clones, 85% to 90% appearing once. The sample originates from a study of tumor T cells in aggressive B-cell lymphoma. Deletions cut 2 bases from V and 5 bases from J, with 21 bases between. The CDR3 contains 17 residues. Germline V lookup: CDR1 MNHNS, CDR2 SASEGT. J is TRBJ2-5 and V is TRBV6-1, with no clear D. Source material: tumor tissue. The clonotype was recovered from an adult with diffuse large B cell lymphoma. CDR3 in amino acids: CASSEIIRLHLEETQYF. In DNA form, the CDR3 reads TGTGCCAGCAGTGAAATAATACGGCTCCACCTGGAGGAGACCCAGTACTTC.